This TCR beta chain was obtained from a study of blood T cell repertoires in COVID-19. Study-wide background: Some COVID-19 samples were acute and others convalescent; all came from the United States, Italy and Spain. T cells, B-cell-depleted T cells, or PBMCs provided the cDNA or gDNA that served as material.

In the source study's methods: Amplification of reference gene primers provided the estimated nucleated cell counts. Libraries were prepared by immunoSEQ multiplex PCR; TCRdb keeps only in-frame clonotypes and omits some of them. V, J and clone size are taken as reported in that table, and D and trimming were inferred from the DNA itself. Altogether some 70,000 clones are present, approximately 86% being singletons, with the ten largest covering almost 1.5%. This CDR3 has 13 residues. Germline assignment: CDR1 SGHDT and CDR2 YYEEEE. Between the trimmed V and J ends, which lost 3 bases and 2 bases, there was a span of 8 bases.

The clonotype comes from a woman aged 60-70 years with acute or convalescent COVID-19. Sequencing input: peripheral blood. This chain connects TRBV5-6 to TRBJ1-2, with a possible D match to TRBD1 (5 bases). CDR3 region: CASSSTVNYGYTF. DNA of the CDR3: TGTGCCAGCAGCTCGACAGTGAACTATGGCTACACCTTC.